A single TCR beta chain is shown here with its context. The CDR3 runs to 13 residues. V gave up 6 bases and J gave up 3 bases, with 12 bases separating them. Germline values: CDR1 SGHAT, CDR2 FQNNGV. In the authors' workflow: Nucleated cell number was recorded as an estimate derived from reference gene primer amplification. Sequencing was performed with immunoSEQ multiplex PCR; in TCRdb, only in-frame clones are kept and a portion is missing. For V, J and clone size, that table is used; D and trimming come from the DNA. The table lists 70,000 to 90,000 clones, 88% of them singletons. The sample originates from a study of blood T cell repertoires in COVID-19. Whole-study context: Acute and convalescent COVID-19 specimens originated in the United States, Italy and Spain. From T cells, B-cell-depleted T cells, or PBMCs came the material, which was cDNA or gDNA.

The chain joins TRBV11-2 to TRBJ2-7; possibly TRBD1 for D (5 bases). Sequenced material: peripheral blood. This sequence originates from a man in his fifties with acute or convalescent COVID-19. The CDR3 reads CASRNRSRYEQYF. CDR3 DNA: TGTGCCAGCAGGAACAGGAGCCGCTACGAGCAGTACTTC.